This T cell receptor beta chain was obtained from a study of CD8+ T cells in alopecia areata. This CDR3 contains 14 residues. Germline values: CDR1 LNHDA, CDR2 SQIVND (reference sequence). Between the trimmed V and J ends, which lost 1 base and 6 bases, there was a span of 10 bases. Treatment reported: oral pan-JAK inhibitor, 5-10 mg twice daily. The sequencing template was cDNA reverse transcribed from extracted RNA. Only in-frame clones appear in the TCRdb table, and some are missing; sequencing was by immunoSEQ multiplex PCR. Of 200,000 or so clones listed, nearly 60% are singletons. The J gene is TRBJ2-1, the V gene TRBV19, with a possible D match to TRBD2 (6 bases). The input for sequencing was CD4+ T cells sorted from blood, taken at week 24, from a patient treated with tofacitinib. The clonotype originates from a human donor with alopecia areata. This CDR3 is CASSIAGVGNEQFF. For the CDR3, the DNA is TGTGCCAGTAGTATAGCGGGAGTAGGCAATGAGCAGTTCTTC.